The 5 T cell receptor beta chains below were found in one sample sequenced in a study of Graves' ophthalmopathy and Graves' hyperthyroidism. RNA transcripts served as template for amplifying TCR beta CDR3 sequences. First-round RT-PCR used HTBI primers; second-round multiplex PCR followed. TCRdb passed the multiplex PCR reads through MiXCR, listing each CDR3 protein once. The sample lists hundreds of thousands of distinct CDR3 sequences, roughly two fifths occurring once. Sequenced material: peripheral blood. These receptors were taken from an adult man with Graves' ophthalmopathy.

J is TRBJ2-3 and V is TRBV2; no clear D gene. The germline V and J ends were trimmed by 6 bases and 0 bases, with 10 bases remaining between them. CDR3 size: 14 residues. CDR1 and CDR2 from the germline V gene are SNHLY and FYNNEI. CDR3 protein: CASRPGSSTDTQYF. CDR3 coding DNA: TGTGCCAGCAGACCTGGGTCCAGCACAGATACGCAGTATTTT.

This clonotype was observed a handful of times. The chain joins TRBV28 to TRBJ1-2; 7 nucleotides align to TRBD1. The CDR3 totals 16 residues. Losses at the gene ends were 3 bases for V and 2 bases for J; bases not matched to a gene: 9. Germline CDR1 is MDHEN and CDR2 is SYDVKM. The CDR3: CASSFAGRGKNYGYTF. CDR3 in DNA: TGTGCCAGCAGTTTCGCGGGCAGGGGGAAGAACTATGGCTACACCTTC.

This clonotype was detected only a few times. J is TRBJ1-2 and V is TRBV12-5; 8 nucleotides agree with TRBD1. The CDR3 is 16 residues long. With V trimmed by 4 bases and J by 3 bases, 10 bases remained unmatched. Germline V lookup: CDR1 LGHNT, CDR2 FRNRAP. For the CDR3, the DNA is TGTGCTAGTGGTTACCGACCCAGGGGGCTCGACTATGGCTACACCTTC. Translated, it gives CASGYRPRGLDYGYTF.

The chain links TRBV10-3 to TRBJ1-2; D gene unclear. From germline, CDR1 is ENHRY and CDR2 SYGVKD. CDR3 size: 14 residues. Trimming stripped 3 bases from V and 2 bases from J, with 10 bases between. The CDR3 here is CAISDREGNYGYTF. CDR3 in DNA: TGTGCCATCAGTGATCGGGAGGGCAACTATGGCTACACCTTC.

There are many counts of this clonotype. The genes are TRBV15 and TRBJ1-2; 9 bases fit TRBD1. Germline trimming cut 2 bases from V and 3 bases from J; bases unmatched to any gene: 4. The CDR3 has 15 residues. Germline V gives CDR1 LNHNV, CDR2 YYDKDF (reference sequence). The CDR3, as DNA: TGTGCCACCAGCAGAAGACAGGGGGTCGACTATGGCTACACCTTC. Translated: CATSRRQGVDYGYTF.